This T cell receptor beta chain came from a study of cytomegalovirus exposure and HLA in healthy donors. Study outcomes and limitations: Among the CMV-associated chains, three were confirmed in vitro as specific for CMV antigens. It was reported that the classifier diagnosed cytomegalovirus status with high specificity and sensitivity in both the original and validation cohorts. Subsequent analysis showed first-cohort TCR clusters tending to co-occur in roughly 130 validation repertoires.

On this clone itself: Its antigen remains unknown.

Some clones are missing from TCRdb's copy, which holds only in-frame ones; the method was immunoSEQ multiplex PCR. The sample has roughly 280,000 clones, approximately 83% seen once. The donors were part of the validation cohort of 120 subjects. That cohort was separate from the first cohort, which comprised 500 to 850 subjects. This CDR3 contains 14 residues. V was pared by 6 bases and J by 6 bases, with 7 bases of the junction left unmatched. Germline V CDR1 and CDR2: MNHNS, SASEGT. The source of this sequence is a woman between 18 and 29 years old in good health and CMV-seronegative. The specimen was PBMCs. This rearrangement joins TRBV6-1 to TRBJ2-2; 7 bases are shared with TRBD1. DNA for the CDR3: TGTGCCAGCAGGACGACAGGGTACGCCGGGGAGCTGTTTTTT. Amino acids: CASRTTGYAGELFF.